These 10 T cell receptor beta chains share one sample of origin, sequenced in a study of blood T cell repertoires in COVID-19. TCRdb keeps only in-frame clones here, not all; method: immunoSEQ multiplex PCR. The sample contains 200,000 or so clones, 82% of which appear only once. The specimen was peripheral blood. These receptors were obtained from a human donor with acute or convalescent COVID-19. The donor label of this sample is uncertain.

The chain joins TRBV24-1 to TRBJ2-2, with D perhaps matching TRBD2 (6 bases). Deletions cut 2 bases from V and 0 bases from J, with 9 bases between. The V gene's germline CDR1 is KGHDR and CDR2 SFDVKD. This CDR3 is built from 16 residues. CDR3 amino acids: CATSDWGVANTGELFF. CDR3 sequence (DNA): TGTGCCACCAGTGATTGGGGGGTTGCGAACACCGGGGAGCTGTTTTTT.

In this sample, this clone turned up a few times. The chain combines TRBV27 with TRBJ1-5, with 7 bases matching TRBD1. The CDR3 consists of 17 residues. With V trimmed by 8 bases and J by 6 bases, 19 bases remained unmatched. Germline V gene sequence: CDR1 MNHEY, CDR2 SMNVEV (reference sequence). CDR3: CASAREQGPAIGQPQHF. For the CDR3, the DNA is TGTGCCAGCGCGCGAGAACAGGGGCCCGCGATCGGTCAGCCCCAGCATTTT.

V is TRBV7-9 and J is TRBJ1-1; possible D gene TRBD1, 5 bases. The V end was cut by 5 bases, the J end by 9 bases, with 16 bases between. CDR1 SEHNR and CDR2 FQNEAQ come from the germline V gene (reference sequence). The CDR3 loop spans 13 amino acids. The CDR3 region is CASSPAGGVQAFF. Written as DNA, the CDR3 is TGTGCCAGCAGCCCCGCGGGAGGGGTTCAAGCTTTCTTT.

This clone has only one observation. V gene TRBV27 combines with J gene TRBJ2-2; TRBD2 agrees at 10 bases. This CDR3 spans 15 amino acids. V shed 6 bases, J shed 6 bases, and the junction held 7 bases outside the gene matches. The germline V gene has CDR1 MNHEY and CDR2 SMNVEV (reference sequence). The DNA for the CDR3 is TGTGCCAGCAGGACTACTAGCGGGATCCCCGGGGAGCTGTTTTTT. Translating it yields CASRTTSGIPGELFF.

The chain employs TRBV5-1 and TRBJ1-6, with a weak D call TRBD1 (5 bases). Germline V CDR1 and CDR2: SGHRS, YFSETQ. The CDR3 length is 15 residues. V was cut by 4 bases and J by 6 bases, with 14 bases left in between. The CDR3 nucleotides read TGCGCCAGCAGCGAGGATGGGCAGGGTAATTCACCCCTCCACTTT. This gives the protein CASSEDGQGNSPLHF.

Concerning this clone itself: It is unclear where the CDR3 begins or ends on the DNA, so no DNA is shown, and the CDR3 is as TCRdb lists it. The chain uses TRBV12-1 and TRBJ1-2; the table assigns TRBD1, which was not confirmed against the DNA. TRBV12-1 is a pseudogene. Counting both end residues, the CDR3 totals 16 amino acids. CDR3: CASSSPFGQGIGGYTF.

The chain carries TRBV9 and TRBJ2-7, with 8 bases matching TRBD2. The CDR3 sequence is 14 residues long. CDR1 and CDR2 from the germline V gene are SGDLS and YYNGEE. The V segment lost 2 bases and the J segment 6 bases; nucleotides outside the gene matches: 7. For the CDR3, the DNA is TGTGCCAGCAGCGTTTCAGGACTAGCATCCGAGCAGTACTTC. As protein: CASSVSGLASEQYF.

This clone was seen only once. The rearrangement uses TRBV24-1 and TRBJ2-3; D possibly corresponds to TRBD2 (5 bases). Germline CDR1 KGHDR, CDR2 SFDVKD. V lost 4 bases to trimming and J lost 2 bases, with 12 bases between them. The CDR3 is made up of 15 amino acids. CDR3 nucleotide sequence: TGTGCCACCAGTGACTCGGGGAGTAACACAGATACGCAGTATTTT. Protein sequence: CATSDSGSNTDTQYF.

The chain carries TRBV21-1 and TRBJ2-5; the table's D call TRBD2 went unverified against the DNA. TRBV21-1 counts as a pseudogene. This CDR3 comprises 14 residues. In DNA form, the CDR3 reads TGTGCCAGCAGCAGAAGAAGTGGGGAGGAGACCCAGTACTTC. It specifies CASSRRSGEETQYF.

This sequence joins TRBV24-1 and TRBJ1-1, with TRBD1 as a possible D gene (5 bases). The germline V gene has CDR1 KGHDR and CDR2 SFDVKD. This CDR3 has 14 amino acids. V was pared by 7 bases and J by 4 bases, with 15 bases between. Here the CDR3 DNA reads TGTGCCACCAGAGGGAGGGGATCAAGCACTGAAGCTTTCTTT. Amino acid sequence: CATRGRGSSTEAFF.